The next 2 T cell receptor beta chains were all read from a single sample in a study of tissue T cells after allogeneic stem cell transplantation. Method: immunoSEQ multiplex PCR; TCRdb's copy keeps in-frame clones and lacks some. The profile shows around 51,000 clones, around 66% of them singletons. The sequencing input was sorted cells pooled from one or two spleens. These receptors came from a pool of C57BL/6 mice in good health.

On this clone: The gene symbols are mouse symbols. Coverage ceases 1 residue before the CDR3 finishes, and the germline J gene fills in the end. The chain links TRBV4 to TRBJ2-1; the D gene is possibly TRBD2 (6 bases). The CDR3 sequence is 13 residues long. CDR1 is LGHDT, CDR2 YNNKQL, per germline (reference sequence). V lost 4 bases and J 3 bases, leaving 7 bases between the germline ends. The CDR3 here is CASSWDFYAEQFF. The part of the CDR3 DNA that was read is TGTGCCAGCAGCTGGGACTTCTATGCTGAGCAGTTC.

In regard to this clone: The gene names given are mouse names. CDR3 loop: CTCSADRVGALAEQFF. The part of the CDR3 DNA that was read is TGCACCTGCAGTGCAGATCGAGTGGGGGCGCTGGCTGAGCAGTTC. This sequence joins TRBV1 and TRBJ2-1, with D possibly being TRBD1 or TRBD2 (6 bases each). The read is 1 residue too short to cover the CDR3 end, so that end is filled in from the germline J gene. In germline, CDR1 is NSQYPW, CDR2 LRSPGD (reference sequence). The CDR3 length is 16 residues. The V gene lost 0 bases and the J gene lost 7 bases, with 16 bases spanning the gap.